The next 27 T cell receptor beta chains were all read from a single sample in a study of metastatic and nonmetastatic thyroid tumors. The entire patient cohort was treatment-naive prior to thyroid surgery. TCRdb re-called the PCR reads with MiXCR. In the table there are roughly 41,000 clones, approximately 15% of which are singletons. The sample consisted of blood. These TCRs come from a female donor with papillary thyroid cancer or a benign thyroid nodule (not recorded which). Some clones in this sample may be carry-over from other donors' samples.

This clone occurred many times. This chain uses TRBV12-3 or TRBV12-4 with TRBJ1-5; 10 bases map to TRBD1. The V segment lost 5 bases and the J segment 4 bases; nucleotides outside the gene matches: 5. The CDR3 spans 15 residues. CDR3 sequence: CASSTGQGGNQPQHF. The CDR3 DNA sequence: TGTGCCAGCAGTACCGGACAGGGGGGTAATCAGCCCCAGCATTTT.

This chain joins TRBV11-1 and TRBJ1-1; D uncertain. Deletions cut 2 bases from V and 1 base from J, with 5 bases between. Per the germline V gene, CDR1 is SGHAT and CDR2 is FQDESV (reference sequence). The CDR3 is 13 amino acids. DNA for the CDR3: TGTGCCAGCAGCTTATTTTCGAACACTGAAGCTTTCTTT. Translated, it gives CASSLFSNTEAFF.

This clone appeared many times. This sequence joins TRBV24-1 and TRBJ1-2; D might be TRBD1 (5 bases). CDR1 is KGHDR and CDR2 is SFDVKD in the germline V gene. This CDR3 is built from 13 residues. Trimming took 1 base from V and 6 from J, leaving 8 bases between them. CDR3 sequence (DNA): TGTGCCACCAGTGATTTTCCCAGGGATGGCTACACCTTC. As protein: CATSDFPRDGYTF.

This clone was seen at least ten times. Written as DNA, the CDR3 is TGTGCCATCAGCCTAACAGGAAAGAACACCATATATTTT. Its translation is CAISLTGKNTIYF. The V and J genes are TRBV10-3 and TRBJ1-3, with TRBD1 as a possible D gene (5 bases). CDR3 size: 13 residues. V gave up 6 bases and J gave up 7 bases, with 13 bases separating them. Germline V lookup: CDR1 ENHRY, CDR2 SYGVKD.

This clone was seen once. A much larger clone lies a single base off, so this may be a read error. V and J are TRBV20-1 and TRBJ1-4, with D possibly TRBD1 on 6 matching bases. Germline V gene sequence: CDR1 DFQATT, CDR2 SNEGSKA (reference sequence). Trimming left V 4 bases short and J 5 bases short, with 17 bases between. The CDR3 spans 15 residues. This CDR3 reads CSAIKGGNPNEKLFF. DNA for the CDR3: TGCAGTGCTATTAAAGGGGGGAATCCAAATGAAAAACTGTTTTTT.

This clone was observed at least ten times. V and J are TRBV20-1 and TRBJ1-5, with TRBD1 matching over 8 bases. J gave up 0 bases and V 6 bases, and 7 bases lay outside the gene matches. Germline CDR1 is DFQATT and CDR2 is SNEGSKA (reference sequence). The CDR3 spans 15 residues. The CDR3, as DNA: TGCAGTGCCGCAGGGGGCTCCTATAGCAATCAGCCCCAGCATTTT. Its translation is CSAAGGSYSNQPQHF.

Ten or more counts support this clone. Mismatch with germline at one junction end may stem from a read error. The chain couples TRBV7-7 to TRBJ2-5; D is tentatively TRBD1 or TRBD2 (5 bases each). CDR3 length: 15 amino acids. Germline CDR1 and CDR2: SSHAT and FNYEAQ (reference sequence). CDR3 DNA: TGTGCTAGCAGCCCCTTGGGGGTGGGGTTCGAGACCCAGTACTTC. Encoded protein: CASSPLGVGFETQYF.

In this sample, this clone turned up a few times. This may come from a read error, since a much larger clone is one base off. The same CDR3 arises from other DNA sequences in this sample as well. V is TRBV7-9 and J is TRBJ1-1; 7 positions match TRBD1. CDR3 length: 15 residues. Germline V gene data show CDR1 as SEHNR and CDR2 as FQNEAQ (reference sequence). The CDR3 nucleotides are TGTGCCAGCAGCTTAGGGGACAGCATGAACACCGAAGCTTTCTTT. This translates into CASSLGDSMNTEAFF.

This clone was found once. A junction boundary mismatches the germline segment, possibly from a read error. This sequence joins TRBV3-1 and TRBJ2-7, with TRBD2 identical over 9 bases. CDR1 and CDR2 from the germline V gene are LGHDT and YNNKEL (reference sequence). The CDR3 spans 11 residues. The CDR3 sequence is CASSQGGLAFF. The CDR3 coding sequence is TGTGCCAGCAGCCAAGGGGGACTAGCATTTTTC.

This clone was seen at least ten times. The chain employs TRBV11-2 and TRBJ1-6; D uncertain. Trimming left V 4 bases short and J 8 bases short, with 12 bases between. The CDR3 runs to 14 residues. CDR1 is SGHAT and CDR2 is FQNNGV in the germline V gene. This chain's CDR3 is CASSSRISDSPLHF. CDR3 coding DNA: TGTGCCAGCAGCTCGCGAATCTCTGATTCACCCCTCCACTTT.

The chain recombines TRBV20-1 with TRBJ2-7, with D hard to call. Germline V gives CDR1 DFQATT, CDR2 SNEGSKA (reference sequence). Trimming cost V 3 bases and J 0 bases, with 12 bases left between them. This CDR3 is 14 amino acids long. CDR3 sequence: CSASKFGSSYEQYF. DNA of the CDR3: TGCAGTGCTAGTAAGTTCGGCAGCTCCTACGAGCAGTACTTC.

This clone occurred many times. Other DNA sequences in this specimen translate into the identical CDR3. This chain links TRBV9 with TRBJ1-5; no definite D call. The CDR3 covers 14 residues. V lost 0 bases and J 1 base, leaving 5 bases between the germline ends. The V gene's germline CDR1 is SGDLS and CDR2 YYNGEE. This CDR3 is CASSVGGSNQPQHF. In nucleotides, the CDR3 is TGTGCCAGCAGCGTAGGAGGGAGCAATCAGCCCCAGCATTTT.

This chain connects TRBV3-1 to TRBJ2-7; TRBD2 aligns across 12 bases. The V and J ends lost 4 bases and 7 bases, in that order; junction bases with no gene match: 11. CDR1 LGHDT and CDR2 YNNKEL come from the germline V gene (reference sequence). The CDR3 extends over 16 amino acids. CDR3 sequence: CASSLANLAGGQEQYF. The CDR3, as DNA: TGTGCCAGCAGCCTCGCCAATCTAGCGGGAGGGCAGGAGCAGTACTTC.

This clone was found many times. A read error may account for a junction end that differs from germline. CDR3 bases: TGTGCTAGCAGCCCAGACACTTCGCGCTCCTACGAGCAGTACTTC. Encoded protein: CASSPDTSRSYEQYF. The chain uses TRBV7-7 and TRBJ2-7; D is ambiguous. The CDR3 totals 15 residues. CDR1 is SSHAT and CDR2 is FNYEAQ in the germline V gene (reference sequence).

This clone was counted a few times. CDR3 amino acids: CAISGGDYEQYF. The CDR3 region has the DNA TGTGCCATCAGTGGCGGGGACTACGAGCAGTACTTC. The rearrangement uses TRBV10-3 and TRBJ2-7, with a tentative D call TRBD2 (6 bases). The CDR3 is made up of 12 amino acids. Per the germline V gene, CDR1 is ENHRY and CDR2 is SYGVKD. V was cut by 4 bases and J by 3 bases, with 7 bases left in between.

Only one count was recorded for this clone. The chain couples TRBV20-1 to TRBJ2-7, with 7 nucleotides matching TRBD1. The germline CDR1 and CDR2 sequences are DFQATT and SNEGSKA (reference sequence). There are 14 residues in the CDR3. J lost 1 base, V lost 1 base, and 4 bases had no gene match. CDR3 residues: CSARGRQGSYEQYF. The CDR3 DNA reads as TGCAGTGCTAGAGGCCGACAGGGATCCTACGAGCAGTACTTC.

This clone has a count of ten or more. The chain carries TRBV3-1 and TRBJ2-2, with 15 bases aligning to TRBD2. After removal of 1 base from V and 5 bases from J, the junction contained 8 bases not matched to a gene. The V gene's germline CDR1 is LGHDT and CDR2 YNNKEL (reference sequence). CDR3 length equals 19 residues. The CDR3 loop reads CASSQVSGLAGGLTGELFF. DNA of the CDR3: TGTGCCAGCAGCCAAGTTTCAGGACTAGCGGGGGGGCTGACCGGGGAGCTGTTTTTT.

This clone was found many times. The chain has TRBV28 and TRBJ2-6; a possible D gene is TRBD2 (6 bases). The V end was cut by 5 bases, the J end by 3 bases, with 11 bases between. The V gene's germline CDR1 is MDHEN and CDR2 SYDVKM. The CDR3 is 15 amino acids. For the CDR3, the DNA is TGTGCCAGCAGTCGTGGGGGAGGTGGGGCCAACGTCCTGACTTTC. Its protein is CASSRGGGGANVLTF.

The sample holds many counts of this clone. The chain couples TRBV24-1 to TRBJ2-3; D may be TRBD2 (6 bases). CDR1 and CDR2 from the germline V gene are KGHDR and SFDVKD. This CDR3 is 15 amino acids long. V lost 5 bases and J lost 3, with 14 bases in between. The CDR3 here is CATSVTGSGTDTQYF. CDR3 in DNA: TGTGCCACCAGTGTAACCGGGAGTGGGACAGATACGCAGTATTTT.

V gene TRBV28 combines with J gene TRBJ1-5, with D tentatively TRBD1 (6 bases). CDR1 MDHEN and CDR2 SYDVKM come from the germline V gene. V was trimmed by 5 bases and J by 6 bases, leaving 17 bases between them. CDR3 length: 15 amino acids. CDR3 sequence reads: CASSTRWTVVQPQHF. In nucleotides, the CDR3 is TGTGCCAGCAGTACACGGTGGACAGTGGTTCAGCCCCAGCATTTT. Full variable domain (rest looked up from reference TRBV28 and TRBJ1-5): DVKVTQSSRYLVKRTGEKVFLECVQDMDHENMFWYRQDPGLGLRLIYFSYDVKMKEKGDIPEGYSVSREKKERFSLILESASTNQTSMYLCASSTRWTVVQPQHFGDGTRLSIL.

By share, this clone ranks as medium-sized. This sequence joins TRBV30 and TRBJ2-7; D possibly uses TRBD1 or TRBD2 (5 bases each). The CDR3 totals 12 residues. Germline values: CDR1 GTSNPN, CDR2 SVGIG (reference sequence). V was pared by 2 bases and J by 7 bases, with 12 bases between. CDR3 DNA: TGTGCCTGGAGTCGAGGGGCTGGGGAGCAGTACTTC. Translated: CAWSRGAGEQYF.

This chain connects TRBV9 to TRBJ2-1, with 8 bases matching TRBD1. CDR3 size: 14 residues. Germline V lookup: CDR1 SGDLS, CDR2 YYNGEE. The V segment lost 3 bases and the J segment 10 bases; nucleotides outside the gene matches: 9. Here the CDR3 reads CASSDPGQASEQFF. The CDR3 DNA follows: TGTGCCAGCAGCGACCCGGGACAGGCTTCGGAGCAGTTCTTC.

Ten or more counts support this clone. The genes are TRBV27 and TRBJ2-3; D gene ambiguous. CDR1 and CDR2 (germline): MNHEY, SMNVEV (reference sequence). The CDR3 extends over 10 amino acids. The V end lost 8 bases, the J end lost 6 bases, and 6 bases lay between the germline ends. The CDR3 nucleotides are TGTGCCAGCGGTTGGGATACGCAGTATTTT. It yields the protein CASGWDTQYF.

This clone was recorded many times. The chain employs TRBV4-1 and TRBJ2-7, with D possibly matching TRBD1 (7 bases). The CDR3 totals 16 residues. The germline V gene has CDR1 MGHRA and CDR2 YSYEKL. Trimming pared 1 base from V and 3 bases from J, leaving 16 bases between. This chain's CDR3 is CASSQVFGRGDYEQYF. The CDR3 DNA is TGCGCCAGCAGCCAAGTATTTGGCAGGGGGGACTACGAGCAGTACTTC.

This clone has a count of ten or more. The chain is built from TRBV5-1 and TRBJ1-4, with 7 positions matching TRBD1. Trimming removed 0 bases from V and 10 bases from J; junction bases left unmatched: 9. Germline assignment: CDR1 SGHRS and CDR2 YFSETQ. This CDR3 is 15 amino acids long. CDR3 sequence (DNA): TGCGCCAGCAGCTTGGCCTGGCAGGGGGTCGGAAAACTGTTTTTT. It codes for CASSLAWQGVGKLFF. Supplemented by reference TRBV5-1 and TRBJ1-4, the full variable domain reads KAGVTQTPRYLIKTRGQQVTLSCSPISGHRSVSWYQQTPGQGLQFLFEYFSETQRNKGNFPGRFSGRQFSNSRSEMNVSTLELGDSALYLCASSLAWQGVGKLFFGSGTQLSVL.

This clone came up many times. CDR3 loop: CASSYGTGGTQYF. The CDR3 coding sequence is TGTGCCAGCAGCTACGGGACAGGGGGGACCCAGTACTTC. V gene TRBV7-3 combines with J gene TRBJ2-5; 11 positions agree with TRBD1. CDR1 and CDR2 from the germline V gene are SGHTA and FQGTGA. The trim removed 4 bases at V and 7 bases at J, leaving 2 bases unmatched. The CDR3 contains 13 residues.

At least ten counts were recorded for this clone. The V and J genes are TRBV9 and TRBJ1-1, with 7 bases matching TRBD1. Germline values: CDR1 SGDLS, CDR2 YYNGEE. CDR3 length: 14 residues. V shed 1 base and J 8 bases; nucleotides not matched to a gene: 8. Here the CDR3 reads CASSVTPGGPEAFF. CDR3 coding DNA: TGTGCCAGCAGCGTAACTCCAGGGGGACCCGAAGCTTTCTTT.